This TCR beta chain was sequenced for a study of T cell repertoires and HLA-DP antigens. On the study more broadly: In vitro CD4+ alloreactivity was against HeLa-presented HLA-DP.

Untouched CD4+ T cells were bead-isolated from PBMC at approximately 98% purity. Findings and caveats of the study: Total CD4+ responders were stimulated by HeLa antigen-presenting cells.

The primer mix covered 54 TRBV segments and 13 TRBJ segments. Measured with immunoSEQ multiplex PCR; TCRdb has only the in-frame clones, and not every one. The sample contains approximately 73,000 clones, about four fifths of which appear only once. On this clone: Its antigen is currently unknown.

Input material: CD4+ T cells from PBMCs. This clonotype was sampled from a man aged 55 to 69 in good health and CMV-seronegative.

The CDR3 bases are TGCGCCAGCAGCCCAGACTCGCCGAACTCCTATAATTCACCCCTCCACTTT. Translated, it gives CASSPDSPNSYNSPLHF. This chain joins TRBV5-1 and TRBJ1-6; no clear D gene. V was shortened by 4 bases and J by 0 bases, with 14 bases between the two germline ends. The CDR3 loop spans 17 amino acids. CDR1 SGHRS and CDR2 YFSETQ come from the germline V gene.